This is a list of T cell receptor beta chains from one sample in a study of read filtering for tumor transcriptome and immune sequencing. TCRdb re-analysed the reads in MiXCR, keeping a single row per CDR3 protein. This repertoire shows 85,000 to 100,000 distinct CDR3 sequences, 20% to 25% found once; its top ten account for 9.5% to 12%. The sample taken for sequencing was a population of CD138-negative cells sorted from bone marrow. The origin of the receptors is a donor at least 40 years old with multiple myeloma. CDR3s include the opening cysteine and the closing phenylalanine or tryptophan. The D gene is left open where the match is weak. Expanded clones get a size class; other rows say once, few or many, or leave the size out.

v_gene	d_gene	abundance	j_gene	CDR3nt	CDR3aa
TRBV14	-	many	TRBJ1-1	TGTGCCAGCAGCCAAGTCTTCGGGGGAACTGAAGCTTTCTTT	CASSQVFGGTEAFF
TRBV5-1	-	many	TRBJ1-2	TGCGCCAGCAGCTTTGGTGTCGACTATGGCTACACCTTC	CASSFGVDYGYTF
TRBV15	TRBD1	-	TRBJ2-1	TGTGCCACCAGCAGAGGGGACAGCCGGAACAATGAGCAGTTCTTC	CATSRGDSRNNEQFF
TRBV11-2	TRBD2	many	TRBJ2-7	TGTGCCAGCAGCTCAATTTTGGAGCGGGGTTCCTACGAGCAGTACTTC	CASSSILERGSYEQYF
TRBV6-6	-	many	TRBJ1-5	TGTGCCAGCAGTTACTCCAGGACAAAAGGGGGTCAGCCCCAGCATTTT	CASSYSRTKGGQPQHF
TRBV3-1	-	many	TRBJ1-6	TGTGCCAGCAGCCAAGTTCTGCAGCCACCCCTCCACTTT	CASSQVLQPPLHF
TRBV28	-	many	TRBJ2-7	TGTGCCAGCAGTTTGTCACGGGCCTTCTACGAGCAGTACTTC	CASSLSRAFYEQYF
TRBV6-2/TRBV6-3	-	-	TRBJ2-3	TGTGCCAGCAGAGCTAGCACAGATACGCAGTATTTT	CASRASTDTQYF
TRBV12-3/TRBV12-4	-	many	TRBJ1-5	TGTGCCAGTGGGGGGGCGGTCAATCAGCCCCAGCATTTT	CASGGAVNQPQHF
TRBV20-1	-	-	TRBJ2-7	TGCAGTGCCGGGACTTCACACGAGCAGTACTTC	CSAGTSHEQYF
TRBV5-1	TRBD1	-	TRBJ2-7	TGCGCCAGCAGCTTGGGACAGGGAATAACCTACGAGCAGTGCTTC	CASSLGQGITYEQCF
TRBV9	TRBD1	many	TRBJ2-2	TGTGCCAGCAGCGTAGTACAGGGGGAAGCCGGGGAGCTGTTTTTT	CASSVVQGEAGELFF
TRBV5-1	TRBD1	many	TRBJ2-2	TGCGCCAGCAGCGCGACAGGGCACACCGGGGAGCTGTTTTTT	CASSATGHTGELFF
TRBV5-1	-	many	TRBJ2-1	TGCGCCAGCAGCTTGAGTAACAATGAGCAGTTCTTC	CASSLSNNEQFF
TRBV3-1	-	many	TRBJ2-1	TGTGCCAGCAGCCAGACGGAGGGCTACAATGAGCAGTTCTTC	CASSQTEGYNEQFF
TRBV12-3/TRBV12-4	TRBD1	-	TRBJ1-6	TGTGCCAGCAGGTCGACAGGGGGAAGATCACCCCTCCACTTT	CASRSTGGRSPLHF
TRBV28	-	-	TRBJ1-5	TGTGCCACACGGGCCCAGGGAGGTCAGCCCCAGCATTTT	CATRAQGGQPQHF
TRBV5-5	-	few	TRBJ2-5	TGTGCCAGCAGCTCCCCCGGGGCCCAAGAGACCCAGTACTTC	CASSSPGAQETQYF
TRBV6-2/TRBV6-3	TRBD2	many	TRBJ2-1	TGTGCCAGCAGTCCTCCAACTAGCGGAAGGGGGAATGAGCAGTTCTTC	CASSPPTSGRGNEQFF
TRBV5-1	-	many	TRBJ2-3	TGCGCCAGCAGCTTCCGTACTAGCACAGATACGCAGTATTTT	CASSFRTSTDTQYF
TRBV20-1	-	many	TRBJ2-3	TGCAGTGCTAGTGCCCAGGGGGGGACCACAGATACGCAGTATTTT	CSASAQGGTTDTQYF
TRBV27	TRBD1	many	TRBJ2-2	TGTGCCAGCAGTTTATCGAACAGGGGGATGTCAGGGGAGCTGTTTTTT	CASSLSNRGMSGELFF
TRBV29-1	TRBD2	-	TRBJ2-1	TGCGGCGTTTACGGACTAGCGTATTACAATGAGCAGTTCTTC	CGVYGLAYYNEQFF
TRBV5-1	TRBD1	many	TRBJ2-7	TGCGCCAGCAGCTCCCGGACAGGTGGTACCTACGAGCAGTACTTC	CASSSRTGGTYEQYF
TRBV28	TRBD1	many	TRBJ1-5	TGTGCCAGCAGCCCCGGGACAGGGCATCAACAGCCCCAGCATTTT	CASSPGTGHQQPQHF
TRBV28	-	-	TRBJ2-7	TGTGCCAGCAGTTTGTGGGGTCTGAGCTCCTACGAGCAGTACTTC	CASSLWGLSSYEQYF
TRBV11-2	-	many	TRBJ1-1	TGTGCCAGCAGCTTAGGTCCGGTTCCGGCTTTCTTT	CASSLGPVPAFF
TRBV6-5	-	many	TRBJ1-1	TGTGCCAGCAGTTACGCGATGGGAAACACTGAAGCTTTCTTT	CASSYAMGNTEAFF
TRBV18	-	few	TRBJ2-5	TGTGCCAGCTCACCAGGGAGAGCCCCAGAGACCCAGTACTTC	CASSPGRAPETQYF
TRBV28	-	many	TRBJ2-1	TGTGCCAGCAGTTTATTGGGTCAGGTCCGCAATGAGCAGTTCTTC	CASSLLGQVRNEQFF
TRBV7-2	-	-	TRBJ2-7	TGTGCCAGCAGTTTTGGGTTAATGAGCTACGAGCAGTACTTC	CASSFGLMSYEQYF
TRBV19	-	many	TRBJ2-6	TGTGCCAGTAGTATTACTGGGGCCAACGTCCTGACTTTC	CASSITGANVLTF
TRBV7-6	-	many	TRBJ1-5	TGTGCCAGCAGCTTAGCAAGGGGGCAGCCCCAGCATTTT	CASSLARGQPQHF
TRBV5-1	-	many	TRBJ2-2	TGCGCCAGCAGAAGTGATAACACCGGGGAGCTGTTTTTT	CASRSDNTGELFF
TRBV29-1	-	-	TRBJ1-3	TGCAGCGTGGCTTTTGGAAACACCATATATTTT	CSVAFGNTIYF
TRBV7-9	-	-	TRBJ1-3	TGTGCCAGCAGCTTCGCGGGGAGCTCTGGAAACACCATATATTTT	CASSFAGSSGNTIYF
TRBV7-9	-	many	TRBJ2-3	TGTGCCAGCAGCTTACGGGGAAGCACAGATACGCAGTATTTT	CASSLRGSTDTQYF
TRBV2	-	many	TRBJ2-7	TGTGCCAGCAGTGACGTAGGGGGGGCTACCTACGAGCAGTACTTC	CASSDVGGATYEQYF
TRBV28	-	many	TRBJ2-3	TGTGCCAGTCCCCCCGGGGTAGCGGAGAAAGCAGATACGCAGTATTTT	CASPPGVAEKADTQYF
TRBV14	-	many	TRBJ2-7	TGTGCCAGCAGCCAGTACTACGAGCAGTACTTC	CASSQYYEQYF
TRBV6-2/TRBV6-3	-	many	TRBJ2-4	TGTGCCAGCAGTTACGGAGTAGCCAAAAACATTCAGTACTTC	CASSYGVAKNIQYF
TRBV5-1	TRBD2	few	TRBJ2-5	TGCGCCAGCAGCTCACTACTAGCGGGGGGAGGAGAGACCCAGTACTTC	CASSSLLAGGGETQYF
TRBV27	-	-	TRBJ2-5	TGTGCCAGCAGTTTAAGGGGGGCAGGGGTCGAGACCCAGTACTTC	CASSLRGAGVETQYF
TRBV15	TRBD2	many	TRBJ2-3	TGTGCCACCAGCAGAGAAAGCGGGGGGGCCCTAGATACGCAGTATTTT	CATSRESGGALDTQYF
TRBV19	-	-	TRBJ1-5	TGTGCCAGTAGTATCTACATCAATCAGCCCCAGCATTTT	CASSIYINQPQHF
TRBV28	TRBD2	medium-sized	TRBJ2-1	TGTGCCAGCAGTTTATTTAGCGGGGGGGCAAATGAGCAGTTCTTC	CASSLFSGGANEQFF
TRBV7-9	TRBD2	many	TRBJ2-3	TGTGCCAGCAGATCTAGCGGGGGGGCCAGAGATACGCAGTATTTT	CASRSSGGARDTQYF
TRBV6-1	TRBD2	-	TRBJ2-1	TGTGCCAGCACCTTAGGCGGGGGATCCTACAATGAGCAGTTCTTC	CASTLGGGSYNEQFF
TRBV5-1	-	many	TRBJ1-5	TGCGCCAGCAGCCCCGGCGAGAGCAATCAGCCCCAGCATTTT	CASSPGESNQPQHF
TRBV7-2	-	many	TRBJ2-7	TGTGCCAGCAGCTTAGCAGAAACAGGGATGTACGAGCAGTACTTC	CASSLAETGMYEQYF
TRBV20-1	TRBD1	many	TRBJ1-1	TGCAGTGCTTCTCGACAGGGGGCCACTGAAGCTTTCTTT	CSASRQGATEAFF
TRBV29-1	-	many	TRBJ2-1	TGCAGCGTTGGTCTAACTCTATACAATGAGCAGTTCTTC	CSVGLTLYNEQFF
TRBV20-1	TRBD2	many	TRBJ2-5	TGCAGTGCGGGAGCGGGGGGTTGGTTGGAGACCCAGTACTTC	CSAGAGGWLETQYF
TRBV28	-	many	TRBJ1-5	TGTGCCAGCAGTTTCCCCGGGGGGTTGGATCAGCCCCAGCATTTT	CASSFPGGLDQPQHF
TRBV12-3/TRBV12-4	-	many	TRBJ1-4	TGTGCCAGCAGTCCCCGTTGGGCAACTAATGAAAAACTGTTTTTT	CASSPRWATNEKLFF
TRBV12-3/TRBV12-4	TRBD1	few	TRBJ1-2	TGTGCCAGCAGTTTACCAGGGGGCTATGGCTACACCTTC	CASSLPGGYGYTF
TRBV6-6	-	many	TRBJ2-3	TGTGCCAGCAGTTACGGGCGAGCGTCGGATACGCAGTATTTT	CASSYGRASDTQYF